The present entry profiles one TCR beta chain with its context. This clonotype has a count of ten or more. There is no known antigen for this receptor. No clone much larger than this one lies a single base away; base qualities are absent. This specimen comes from a study of T cells in Graves' hyperthyroidism and ophthalmopathy (dated by TCRdb to about 2019). Regarding the research as a whole: Peripheral blood samples were taken at initial diagnosis, before any treatment was given. After sampling, hyperthyroidism patients received methimazole starting at 30 mg daily, and ophthalmopathy patients received high-dose intravenous methylprednisolone. Thyroid tissue and blood T-cell repertoires from about six Graves' hyperthyroidism patients were also compared in the study. Prospective prediction of ophthalmopathy was tested in an independent validation cohort consisting of some 18 hyperthyroidism patients and 15 or so patients who later progressed to ophthalmopathy. According to the paper, TCR Vbeta CDR3 sequencing was carried out on over 130 peripheral blood samples, which came from over 40 ophthalmopathy, around 75 hyperthyroidism and approximately 17 progressor patients. The 100 discovery patients were randomly split 7:3 into training and test sets. A discovery cohort of about 95 patients, 43 with Graves' ophthalmopathy and about 60 with stable Graves' hyperthyroidism, was used to find distinguishing TCR V-J signatures.

Results the study describes overall, beyond this receptor: In cross-validation, a model built on a 13 V-J signature told ophthalmopathy apart from stable hyperthyroidism with less than 90% sensitivity and approximately 81% specificity, and in testing the same model reached 80%/75%. Most expanded thyroid clonotypes (frequency above 0.001) were also found in blood, which suggests that blood repertoires may mirror thyroid immune responses. Sample size was not statistically predetermined, and investigators were not blinded to group allocation. During validation, the model predicted progression to ophthalmopathy a median of roughly 7.1 months ahead of onset, with around 71% sensitivity and 72.22% specificity.

A patient counted as having stable Graves' hyperthyroidism if no progression to ophthalmopathy occurred over 18 months of follow-up. Hyperthyroidism patients were aged 18 to 65 years and newly diagnosed, with disease duration of less than 2 months. Exclusion was applied to patients with uncontrolled infections, other autoimmune diseases, pregnancy or lactation. Diagnoses were established on the basis of clinical symptoms, serum thyroxine and TRAb, thyroid ultrasound, and orbital computed tomography. PBMCs were isolated from approximately 10 ml of fresh peripheral blood by Ficoll-Paque density gradient centrifugation. Total RNA was extracted with Trizol reagent, and quality was checked on an Agilent 2100 Bioanalyzer. The germline V gene encodes CDR1 MNHNS and CDR2 SASEGT. Spanning cysteine to phenylalanine, the CDR3 consists of 15 amino acids. Only the CDR3 DNA stays, 45 bases, in frame from base 1. V sheds 4 bases and J sheds 5 bases, leaving 17 bases between their ends.

TCR beta CDR3 regions were amplified from RNA transcripts. A first-round RT-PCR of the TCR CDR3 used the HTBI primer set with the Qiagen OneStep RT-PCR kit. The libraries were constructed in a second round of multiplex PCR and then size-selected and purified. Libraries were sequenced paired-end with 100 bp reads on an Illumina HiSeq2000. Regarding the original processing steps: SOAPnuke was used to process the raw data, throwing out any read that contained adapters or uncalled bases, had a mean Phred below 15, or lacked an exact constant-primer or identifier match. High-quality paired reads were merged using COPE v1.2.5, and each unique nucleotide sequence was defined as a clonotype. MiTCR v1.1 was used to align clonotypes to the IMGT TRBV, TRBD and TRBJ reference segments. The analysis included only V-J combinations with a frequency above 0.0001, which together covered approximately 99% of the repertoires. A TCS score was defined as the ratio of F50 (clonal expansion) to E x V (chaos), with BLOSUM62-based TCRdist applied between CDR3 peptides within each V-J. Welch's t-statistics and random forest reduced around 520 V-J features to 13, which were used in a naive Bayes classifier (R e1071). TCRdb itself trimmed the public reads at Q25 with fastp, ran MiXCR and retained productive beta chains. Each record represents a unique CDR3 protein, reported with the most common genes and DNA among its rows. The V and J calls were not made by the authors but by TCRdb's processing. The sample table shows 400,000 to 600,000 distinct CDR3 sequences, and less than 25% are seen once. The ten most abundant clones make up 26% of the sample.

The sequence was obtained from a man younger than 35 with Graves' hyperthyroidism. Material: blood. Recombination connected TRBV6-1 to TRBJ2-5, and possibly TRBD2, on 7 matching bases. The DNA sequence reads TGTGCCAGCAGTGTTCGGGGGGCCAAAACGGAGACCCAGTACTTC. Its product reads: CASSVRGAKTETQYF.